A single T cell receptor beta chain is shown here with its context. Its antigen is undetermined. Some clones are missing from TCRdb's copy, which holds only in-frame ones; the method was immunoSEQ multiplex PCR. Counted here are some 190,000 clones, around 90% occurring once; the ten biggest clones make up around 6.1%. The data stem from a study of Ad26.COV2.S vaccination and SARS-CoV-2 variants. Study results and limitations: Ad26.COV2.S recipients had broader spike-specific TCRs (P = 0.0014). The TCR breadth and depth analyses may have produced an underestimate of total T cell responses. Across vaccine and placebo recipients, the breadth of non-spike TCRs was similar. The breadth of spike-specific CD8+ and CD4+ T cell responses after vaccination was reportedly substantial.

V was clipped by 6 bases and J by 3 bases, with 12 bases between them. The CDR3 extends over 14 amino acids. The germline V gene encodes CDR1 SGHRS and CDR2 YFSETQ. Here the sequenced sample was peripheral blood, taken after recovery from COVID-19. J is TRBJ1-4 and V is TRBV5-1; unclear D gene. The receptor's source is a human donor who had recovered from COVID-19. The CDR3 nucleotides are TGCGCCAGCAAAGAGGGAGAAGCTAATGAAAAACTGTTTTTT. It specifies CASKEGEANEKLFF.